The rows below give T cell receptor beta chains drawn from one sample of a study of regulatory T cells in long-lasting Graves disease. One entry per CDR3 protein, called by TCRdb with MiXCR from the multiplex PCR reads. The sample comprises some 250,000 distinct CDR3 sequences, around 18% of which are singletons, and 13% to 15% rests with the top ten. These data also formed part of another study, on T cells in Graves' hyperthyroidism and ophthalmopathy.

This specimen was peripheral blood mononuclear cells (PBMCs), taken at new diagnosis, from a patient treated with antithyroid drugs. Receptor source: a woman in her 30s with Graves disease. The CDR3 runs from the conserved cysteine through the conserved F or W. A D gene is named only where the DNA matches it firmly. Size is stated for part of the rows, as once, few or many counts, or as a class when the clone is expanded.

J gene: TRBJ1-2; clone size: many; D gene: NA; V gene: TRBV20-1; CDR3 DNA: TGCAGTGCTCCGGGGGAGGGCCGGGAGGGCTACACCTTC; CDR3 protein: CSAPGEGREGYTF
J gene: TRBJ1-2; clone size: NA; D gene: TRBD1; V gene: TRBV11-2; CDR3 DNA: TGTGCCAGCAGTGCCGGGACAGGGGGCGCCTATGGCTACACCTTC; CDR3 protein: CASSAGTGGAYGYTF
J gene: TRBJ1-5; clone size: many; D gene: TRBD1; V gene: TRBV18; CDR3 DNA: TGTGCCAGCTCACCAACAGGGGGCAGTCAGCCCCAGCATTTT; CDR3 protein: CASSPTGGSQPQHF
J gene: TRBJ1-2; clone size: few; D gene: TRBD1; V gene: TRBV11-2; CDR3 DNA: TGTGCCAGCAGCTCTTTGTGGGGGACAGGGGGAGTGAGTGGCTACACCTTC; CDR3 protein: CASSSLWGTGGVSGYTF
J gene: TRBJ1-2; clone size: NA; D gene: NA; V gene: TRBV7-9; CDR3 DNA: TGTGCCAGCAGCTTAGGGGGAGGGACTGATGGCTACACCTTC; CDR3 protein: CASSLGGGTDGYTF
J gene: TRBJ1-1; clone size: many; D gene: NA; V gene: TRBV20-1; CDR3 DNA: TGCAGTGCTACCCAGGCGCCTCTGAACACTGAAGCTTTCTTT; CDR3 protein: CSATQAPLNTEAFF
J gene: TRBJ1-6; clone size: few; D gene: TRBD1; V gene: TRBV19; CDR3 DNA: TGTGCCAGTAGTCCTTTGACAGGGCTAGCTTCACCCCTCCACTTT; CDR3 protein: CASSPLTGLASPLHF
J gene: TRBJ1-4; clone size: many; D gene: NA; V gene: TRBV11-2; CDR3 DNA: TGTGCCAGCAGCTTGTCCCGGAGTAATGAAAAACTGTTTTTT; CDR3 protein: CASSLSRSNEKLFF
J gene: TRBJ1-1; clone size: many; D gene: NA; V gene: TRBV20-1; CDR3 DNA: TGCAGTGCTAGAGGAGGGGCAGACGTTGAAGCTTTCTTT; CDR3 protein: CSARGGADVEAFF
J gene: TRBJ2-2; clone size: many; D gene: TRBD1; V gene: TRBV12-3/TRBV12-4; CDR3 DNA: TGTGCCAGCAGCCCGACAGGGGGAACCGGGGAGCTGTTTTTT; CDR3 protein: CASSPTGGTGELFF
J gene: TRBJ2-3; clone size: few; D gene: NA; V gene: TRBV5-4; CDR3 DNA: TGTGCCAGCATGGAGGGGGGGCCAGATACGCAGTATTTT; CDR3 protein: CASMEGGPDTQYF
J gene: TRBJ2-3; clone size: few; D gene: TRBD2; V gene: TRBV19; CDR3 DNA: TGTGCCAGTAGTATTGGACTAGCGGTCACAGATACGCAGTATTTT; CDR3 protein: CASSIGLAVTDTQYF
J gene: TRBJ1-2; clone size: many; D gene: NA; V gene: TRBV3-1; CDR3 DNA: TGTGCCAGCAGCCCACCTAGAGTTAACTATGGCTACACCTTC; CDR3 protein: CASSPPRVNYGYTF
J gene: TRBJ1-5; clone size: many; D gene: NA; V gene: TRBV3-1; CDR3 DNA: TGTGCCAGCAGCCAGGACCAGGGGTGGCAGCCCCAGCATTTT; CDR3 protein: CASSQDQGWQPQHF
J gene: TRBJ1-5; clone size: many; D gene: NA; V gene: TRBV6-2/TRBV6-3; CDR3 DNA: TGTGCCAGCAGTTACGACCCCAATCAGCCCCAGCATTTT; CDR3 protein: CASSYDPNQPQHF
J gene: TRBJ1-5; clone size: many; D gene: NA; V gene: TRBV20-1; CDR3 DNA: TGCAGTGCTAGAGATCAGGGAACTCAGCCCCAGCATTTT; CDR3 protein: CSARDQGTQPQHF
J gene: TRBJ1-2; clone size: NA; D gene: TRBD1; V gene: TRBV5-1; CDR3 DNA: TGCGCCAGCAGCTGGGACAGGGGTGGAGGCTACACCTTC; CDR3 protein: CASSWDRGGGYTF
J gene: TRBJ1-4; clone size: many; D gene: TRBD1; V gene: TRBV5-1; CDR3 DNA: TGCGCCAGCAGAGAAGCGGGACAGAATAATGAAAAACTGTTTTTT; CDR3 protein: CASREAGQNNEKLFF
J gene: TRBJ2-1; clone size: many; D gene: TRBD2; V gene: TRBV27; CDR3 DNA: TGTGCCAGCAGTTTTACTAGCGGGTACCTCTACAATGAGCAGTTCTTC; CDR3 protein: CASSFTSGYLYNEQFF
J gene: TRBJ2-5; clone size: few; D gene: TRBD1; V gene: TRBV5-8; CDR3 DNA: TGTGCCAGCAGCTTTCTCGCGGGACAGGGATTAGAGACCCAGTACTTC; CDR3 protein: CASSFLAGQGLETQYF
J gene: TRBJ1-5; clone size: many; D gene: TRBD1; V gene: TRBV5-5; CDR3 DNA: TGCGCCAGCAGCTTGGACGGGACAGGTTACAATCAGCCCCAGCATTTT; CDR3 protein: CASSLDGTGYNQPQHF
J gene: TRBJ2-5; clone size: many; D gene: TRBD1; V gene: TRBV18; CDR3 DNA: TGTGCCAGCTCACGGACAGGGGGATATGTTGAAGAGACCCAGTACTTC; CDR3 protein: CASSRTGGYVEETQYF
J gene: TRBJ1-2; clone size: many; D gene: NA; V gene: TRBV7-2; CDR3 DNA: TGTGCCAGCAGCTTAAAAACGGGACACGGCTATGGCTACACCTTC; CDR3 protein: CASSLKTGHGYGYTF
J gene: TRBJ2-2; clone size: few; D gene: TRBD1; V gene: TRBV4-2; CDR3 DNA: TGTGCCAGCAGCCAAGATTTGGGACAGAGGAACACCGGGGAGCTGTTTTTT; CDR3 protein: CASSQDLGQRNTGELFF
J gene: TRBJ2-5; clone size: many; D gene: TRBD1; V gene: TRBV6-1; CDR3 DNA: TGTGCCAGCAGATTCAGACAGGGAAGAGAGACCCAGTACTTC; CDR3 protein: CASRFRQGRETQYF
J gene: TRBJ2-3; clone size: many; D gene: TRBD2; V gene: TRBV5-1; CDR3 DNA: TGCGCCAGCAGCTTGGCCCTACTAGCGGGGTTTGGCACAGATACGCAGTATTTT; CDR3 protein: CASSLALLAGFGTDTQYF
J gene: TRBJ2-7; clone size: many; D gene: NA; V gene: TRBV5-1; CDR3 DNA: TGCGCCAGCAGCTTCGGACAGCCGGCGGACGAGCAGTACTTC; CDR3 protein: CASSFGQPADEQYF
J gene: TRBJ2-3; clone size: many; D gene: NA; V gene: TRBV20-1; CDR3 DNA: TGCAGTGCCAGGGGGGTGGCAGATACGCAGTATTTT; CDR3 protein: CSARGVADTQYF
J gene: TRBJ2-7; clone size: many; D gene: TRBD1; V gene: TRBV6-1; CDR3 DNA: TGTGCCAGCCTTGGACAGGGAGGATCCTACGAGCAGTACTTC; CDR3 protein: CASLGQGGSYEQYF
J gene: TRBJ1-1; clone size: many; D gene: NA; V gene: TRBV28; CDR3 DNA: TGTGCCGCGCTGCCCCCAAACACTGAAGCTTTCTTT; CDR3 protein: CAALPPNTEAFF
J gene: TRBJ1-5; clone size: many; D gene: TRBD1; V gene: TRBV6-1; CDR3 DNA: TGTGCCAGCAGGATCGGACAGGGAAGCAATCAGCCCCAGCATTTT; CDR3 protein: CASRIGQGSNQPQHF
J gene: TRBJ1-6; clone size: many; D gene: TRBD1; V gene: TRBV7-9; CDR3 DNA: TGTGCCAGCAGCTCAGACCATACAGGGGCCCCCTATAATTCACCCCTCCACTTT; CDR3 protein: CASSSDHTGAPYNSPLHF
J gene: TRBJ1-1; clone size: few; D gene: NA; V gene: TRBV5-6; CDR3 DNA: TGTGCCAGCAGCTTGGGAGCAGGGGACACTGAAGCTTTCTTT; CDR3 protein: CASSLGAGDTEAFF
J gene: TRBJ2-3; clone size: many; D gene: NA; V gene: TRBV12-3/TRBV12-4; CDR3 DNA: TGTGCCAGCAGTTTACCGGGGGCCGACACAGATACGCAGTATTTT; CDR3 protein: CASSLPGADTDTQYF
J gene: TRBJ1-1; clone size: few; D gene: NA; V gene: TRBV20-1; CDR3 DNA: TGCAGTGCTAGCGGGAAAAACACTGAAGCTTTCTTT; CDR3 protein: CSASGKNTEAFF
J gene: TRBJ1-1; clone size: many; D gene: NA; V gene: TRBV12-3/TRBV12-4; CDR3 DNA: TGTGCCAGCAGTTTTACTGGGATGAACACTGAAGCTTTCTTT; CDR3 protein: CASSFTGMNTEAFF
J gene: TRBJ1-1; clone size: many; D gene: NA; V gene: TRBV3-1; CDR3 DNA: TGTGCCAGCAGCGAACGAGGATCGGGGGGGTTTAACACTGAAGCTTTCTTT; CDR3 protein: CASSERGSGGFNTEAFF
J gene: TRBJ2-1; clone size: many; D gene: NA; V gene: TRBV13; CDR3 DNA: TGTGCCAGCAGCGCTTCTATGAGTGAGCAGTTCTTC; CDR3 protein: CASSASMSEQFF
J gene: TRBJ2-3; clone size: NA; D gene: TRBD2; V gene: TRBV19; CDR3 DNA: TGTGCCAGCAGCCCACCTTTAGCGGGGGGGCGATCAGATACGCAGTATTTT; CDR3 protein: CASSPPLAGGRSDTQYF
J gene: TRBJ1-4; clone size: many; D gene: NA; V gene: TRBV20-1; CDR3 DNA: TGCAGTGCTAGAACCCCAGGGGCCACTAATGAAAAACTGTTTTTT; CDR3 protein: CSARTPGATNEKLFF
J gene: TRBJ1-3; clone size: NA; D gene: NA; V gene: TRBV12-3/TRBV12-4; CDR3 DNA: TGTGCCAGCAGTTTTGCTGGTGGGGGGCGCGGAAACACCATATATTTT; CDR3 protein: CASSFAGGGRGNTIYF
J gene: TRBJ2-7; clone size: many; D gene: NA; V gene: TRBV6-1; CDR3 DNA: TGTGCCAGCAGACCCGCCGGCTCCTACGAGCAGTACTTC; CDR3 protein: CASRPAGSYEQYF
J gene: TRBJ1-4; clone size: NA; D gene: TRBD1; V gene: TRBV20-1; CDR3 DNA: TGCAGTGCGCGTCGAGGGACAGGGGATGAAAAACTGTTTTTT; CDR3 protein: CSARRGTGDEKLFF
J gene: TRBJ2-7; clone size: many; D gene: NA; V gene: TRBV10-1; CDR3 DNA: TGCGCCAGCAGTGTCTTGAGGGGCGGCGAGCAGTACTTC; CDR3 protein: CASSVLRGGEQYF
J gene: TRBJ2-7; clone size: many; D gene: TRBD1; V gene: TRBV20-1; CDR3 DNA: TGCAGTGCTCCGGGACAGAGCTCCTACGAGCAGTACTTC; CDR3 protein: CSAPGQSSYEQYF
J gene: TRBJ2-7; clone size: NA; D gene: NA; V gene: TRBV5-1; CDR3 DNA: TGCGCCAGCAGCTTGGCTTTTGTGGGAGTGAACGGCGAGCAGTACTTC; CDR3 protein: CASSLAFVGVNGEQYF
J gene: TRBJ2-7; clone size: many; D gene: NA; V gene: TRBV20-1; CDR3 DNA: TGCAGTGCTAGAGATAGGGCGGGGTCTACCTACGAGCAGTACTTC; CDR3 protein: CSARDRAGSTYEQYF
J gene: TRBJ2-6; clone size: NA; D gene: NA; V gene: TRBV19; CDR3 DNA: TGTGCCAGTAAAATTCCTGGGGCCAACGTCCTGACTTTC; CDR3 protein: CASKIPGANVLTF
J gene: TRBJ2-7; clone size: many; D gene: NA; V gene: TRBV18; CDR3 DNA: TGTGCCAGCTCCGACAGGTCTGGGGGGGACGAGCAGTACTTC; CDR3 protein: CASSDRSGGDEQYF
J gene: TRBJ2-7; clone size: few; D gene: TRBD1; V gene: TRBV19; CDR3 DNA: TGTGCCAGTAGTTCCGGGACAGGGGGTTTCTACGAGCAGTACTTC; CDR3 protein: CASSSGTGGFYEQYF
J gene: TRBJ2-1; clone size: NA; D gene: NA; V gene: TRBV15; CDR3 DNA: TGTGCCACCAGCAGACCTAGACAGGGGAGGGGGGTGGATGAGCAGTTCTTC; CDR3 protein: CATSRPRQGRGVDEQFF